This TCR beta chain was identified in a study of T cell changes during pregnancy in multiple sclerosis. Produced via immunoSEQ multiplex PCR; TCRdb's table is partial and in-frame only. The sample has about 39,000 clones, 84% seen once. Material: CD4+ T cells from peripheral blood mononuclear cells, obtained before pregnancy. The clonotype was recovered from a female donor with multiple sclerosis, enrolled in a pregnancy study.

In DNA form, the CDR3 reads TGTGCCAGCAGTGAAACTAGCGGGGGCGGGACCCAGTACTTC. Residues: CASSETSGGGTQYF. The V gene is TRBV2, the J gene TRBJ2-5; 11 bases agree with TRBD2. Trimming took 2 bases from V and 7 from J; bases not matched to a gene: 3. CDR1 SNHLY and CDR2 FYNNEI come from the germline V gene. The CDR3 totals 14 residues.